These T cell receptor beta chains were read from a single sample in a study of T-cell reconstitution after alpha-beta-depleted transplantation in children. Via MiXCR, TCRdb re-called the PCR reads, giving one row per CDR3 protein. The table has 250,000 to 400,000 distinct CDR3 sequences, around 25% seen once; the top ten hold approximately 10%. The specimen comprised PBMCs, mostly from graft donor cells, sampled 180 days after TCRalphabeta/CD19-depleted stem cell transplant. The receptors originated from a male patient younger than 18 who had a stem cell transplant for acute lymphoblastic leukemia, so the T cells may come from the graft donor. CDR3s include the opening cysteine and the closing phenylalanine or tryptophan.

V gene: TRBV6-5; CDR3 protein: CASSYAGTGSAPLHF
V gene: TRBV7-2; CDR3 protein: CASSPGQGRQETQYF
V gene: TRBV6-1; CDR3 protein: CASRRREAKNEQFF
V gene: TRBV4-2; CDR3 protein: CASSQAGGGRIQETQYF
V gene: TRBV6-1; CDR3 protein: CASSSTGDHEQYF
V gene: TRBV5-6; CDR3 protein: CASSLGREQMQYF
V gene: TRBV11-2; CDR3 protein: CASSWAGGAPYEQYF
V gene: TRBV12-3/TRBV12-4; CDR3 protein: CASSFMLVRSGRASYEQYF
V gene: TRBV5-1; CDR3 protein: CASSKREGSPNEQFF
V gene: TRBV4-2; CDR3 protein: CASRPTETDLSYEQYF
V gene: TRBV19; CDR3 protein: CASSMGTGVNEQFF
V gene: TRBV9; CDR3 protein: CASSVYPGPYEQYF
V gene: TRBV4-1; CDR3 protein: CASSHPGQGQFVEYF
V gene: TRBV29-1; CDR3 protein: CSVDFWQQETQYF
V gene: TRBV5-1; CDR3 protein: CASSVVEIQETQYF
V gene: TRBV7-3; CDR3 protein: CASSLTGLAGSNEQFF
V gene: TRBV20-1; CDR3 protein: CSAAFPAGYEQYF
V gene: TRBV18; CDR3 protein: CASSDRGPGQPQHF
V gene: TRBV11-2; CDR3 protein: CASSLEPPGLVYEQYF
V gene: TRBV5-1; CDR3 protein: CASSYPRNTGELFF
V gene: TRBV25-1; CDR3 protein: CASSHNRGQYF
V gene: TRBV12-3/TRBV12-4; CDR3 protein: CASSLRGSGRRLSSTDTQYF
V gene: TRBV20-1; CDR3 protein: CSATSGRYEQYF
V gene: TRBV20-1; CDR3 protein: CSALKGGARNQPQHF
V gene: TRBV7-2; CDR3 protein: CASSGLAFAETQYF
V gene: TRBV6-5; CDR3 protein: CASQTGYEQYF
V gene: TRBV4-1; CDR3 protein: CASSQDRTGTGGEDRQYF
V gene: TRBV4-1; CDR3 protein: CASSQVNRNTGELFF
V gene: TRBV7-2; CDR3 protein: CASSLWSTGGNTIYF
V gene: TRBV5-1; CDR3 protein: CASSLAFAGADTQYF
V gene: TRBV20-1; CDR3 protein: CSARDGLARVETQYF
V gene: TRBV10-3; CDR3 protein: CAISDPGPAYEQYF
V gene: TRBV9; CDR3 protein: CASSVARAAGGLGELFF
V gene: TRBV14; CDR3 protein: CASSRQSGSGAADTQYF
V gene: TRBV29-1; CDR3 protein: CSAWGQGGTSGSSYNEQFF
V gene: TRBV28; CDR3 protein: CASSSPGQGGGNTIYF